The following is a T cell receptor (beta chain) sequence with its context. The V gene lost 4 bases and the J gene lost 1 base, with 8 bases spanning the gap. The V gene's germline CDR1 is KGHSH and CDR2 LQKENI. The CDR3 has 15 residues. This record comes from a study of blood T cell repertoires in COVID-19. Study-level background: Samples representing acute and convalescent COVID-19 were sourced from the United States, Italy and Spain. Sample material is recorded as cDNA or gDNA derived from T cells, B-cell-depleted T cells, or PBMCs.

In the source study's methods: It was from reference gene primer amplification that nucleated cell counts were estimated. The table came from immunoSEQ multiplex PCR; TCRdb's copy has only in-frame clones and leaves some out. The D gene and trimming were derived from the DNA, and the V and J assignments and clone size from that table. The sample includes a few hundred thousand clones, approximately 80% of them seen just once. The rearrangement joins TRBV18 to TRBJ2-6; D remains ambiguous. The TCR sequence derives from a woman aged 40 to 50 who had recovered from COVID-19. The specimen was peripheral blood. In nucleotides, the CDR3 is TGTGCCAGCTCACTAGATGCGTCTGGGGCCAACGTCCTGACTTTC. It translates to CASSLDASGANVLTF.